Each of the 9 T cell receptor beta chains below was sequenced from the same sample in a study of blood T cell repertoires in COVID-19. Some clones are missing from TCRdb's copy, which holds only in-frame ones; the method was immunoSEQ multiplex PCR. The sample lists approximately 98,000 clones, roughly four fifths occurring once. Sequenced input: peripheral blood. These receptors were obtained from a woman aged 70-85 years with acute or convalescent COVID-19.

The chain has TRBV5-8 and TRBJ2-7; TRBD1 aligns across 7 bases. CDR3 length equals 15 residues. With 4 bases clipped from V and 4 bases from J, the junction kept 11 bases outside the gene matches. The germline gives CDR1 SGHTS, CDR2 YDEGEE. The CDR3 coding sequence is TGTGCCAGCAGCATAGGGACAGCCCTTATTTACGAGCAGTACTTC. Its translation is CASSIGTALIYEQYF.

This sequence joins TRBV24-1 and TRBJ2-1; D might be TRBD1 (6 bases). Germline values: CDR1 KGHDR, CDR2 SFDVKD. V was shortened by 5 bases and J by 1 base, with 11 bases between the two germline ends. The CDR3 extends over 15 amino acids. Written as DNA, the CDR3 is TGTGCCACCAGTGGACGGCAGGGGTCCTACAATGAGCAGTTCTTC. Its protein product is CATSGRQGSYNEQFF.

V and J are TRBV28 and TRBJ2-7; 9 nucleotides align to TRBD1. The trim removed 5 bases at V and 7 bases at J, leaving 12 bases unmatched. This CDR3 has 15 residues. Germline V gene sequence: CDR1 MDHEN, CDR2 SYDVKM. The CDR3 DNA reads TGTGCCAGCAGTCCCGGGACAGGGACCCCGGGGGAGCAGTACTTC. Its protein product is CASSPGTGTPGEQYF.

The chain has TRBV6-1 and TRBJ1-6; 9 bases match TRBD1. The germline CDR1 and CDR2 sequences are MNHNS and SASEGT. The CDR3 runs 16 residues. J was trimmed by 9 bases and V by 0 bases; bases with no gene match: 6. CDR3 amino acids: CASSEAEQGAGSPLHF. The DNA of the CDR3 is TGTGCCAGCAGTGAAGCGGAACAGGGGGCGGGTTCACCCCTCCACTTT.

The CDR3 spells CASSQVVRERGNYEQYF. The CDR3 DNA reads TGTGCCAGCAGCCAAGTTGTACGGGAGCGGGGGAACTACGAGCAGTACTTC. The gene calls are TRBV4-2 and TRBJ2-7; 8 bases line up with TRBD2. Germline CDR1 is LGHNA and CDR2 is YNFKEQ. V was clipped by 1 base and J by 3 bases; unmatched bases: 11. The CDR3 extends over 17 amino acids.

CDR3 sequence: CASRPRLAGGTGELFF. CDR3 nucleotides: TGTGCCAGCAGACCTAGACTAGCGGGAGGGACCGGGGAGCTGTTTTTT. V and J are TRBV19 and TRBJ2-2; TRBD2 matches 14 bases. Germline lookup yields CDR1 LNHDA and CDR2 SQIVND (reference sequence). With 9 bases clipped from V and 5 bases from J, the junction kept 8 bases outside the gene matches. The CDR3 loop spans 16 amino acids.

CDR3 protein: CASTSWGHEQYV. In DNA, the CDR3 is TGTGCCAGCACCTCTTGGGGCCACGAGCAGTACGTC. The chain couples TRBV28 to TRBJ2-7, with a tentative D call TRBD1 (5 bases). The CDR3 contains 12 residues. Looked up from germline, CDR1 is MDHEN and CDR2 is SYDVKM. The V gene lost 7 bases and the J gene lost 5 bases, with 12 bases spanning the gap.

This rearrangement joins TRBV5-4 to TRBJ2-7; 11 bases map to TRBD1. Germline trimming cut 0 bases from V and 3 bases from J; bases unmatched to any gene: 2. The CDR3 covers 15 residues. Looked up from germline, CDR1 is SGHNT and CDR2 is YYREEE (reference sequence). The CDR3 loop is CASSLEDRGLYEQYF. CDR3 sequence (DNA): TGTGCCAGCAGCTTGGAGGACAGGGGGCTCTACGAGCAGTACTTC.

CDR3 loop: CASSQAGGGNTIYF. CDR3 sequence (DNA): TGTGCCAGCAGCCAAGCCGGCGGTGGAAACACCATATATTTT. V and J are TRBV6-5 and TRBJ1-3; D is ambiguous. This CDR3 is built from 14 residues. Germline V gene lookup returns CDR1 MNHEY and CDR2 SVGAGI. Trimming removed 6 bases from V and 3 bases from J, with 12 bases in between.